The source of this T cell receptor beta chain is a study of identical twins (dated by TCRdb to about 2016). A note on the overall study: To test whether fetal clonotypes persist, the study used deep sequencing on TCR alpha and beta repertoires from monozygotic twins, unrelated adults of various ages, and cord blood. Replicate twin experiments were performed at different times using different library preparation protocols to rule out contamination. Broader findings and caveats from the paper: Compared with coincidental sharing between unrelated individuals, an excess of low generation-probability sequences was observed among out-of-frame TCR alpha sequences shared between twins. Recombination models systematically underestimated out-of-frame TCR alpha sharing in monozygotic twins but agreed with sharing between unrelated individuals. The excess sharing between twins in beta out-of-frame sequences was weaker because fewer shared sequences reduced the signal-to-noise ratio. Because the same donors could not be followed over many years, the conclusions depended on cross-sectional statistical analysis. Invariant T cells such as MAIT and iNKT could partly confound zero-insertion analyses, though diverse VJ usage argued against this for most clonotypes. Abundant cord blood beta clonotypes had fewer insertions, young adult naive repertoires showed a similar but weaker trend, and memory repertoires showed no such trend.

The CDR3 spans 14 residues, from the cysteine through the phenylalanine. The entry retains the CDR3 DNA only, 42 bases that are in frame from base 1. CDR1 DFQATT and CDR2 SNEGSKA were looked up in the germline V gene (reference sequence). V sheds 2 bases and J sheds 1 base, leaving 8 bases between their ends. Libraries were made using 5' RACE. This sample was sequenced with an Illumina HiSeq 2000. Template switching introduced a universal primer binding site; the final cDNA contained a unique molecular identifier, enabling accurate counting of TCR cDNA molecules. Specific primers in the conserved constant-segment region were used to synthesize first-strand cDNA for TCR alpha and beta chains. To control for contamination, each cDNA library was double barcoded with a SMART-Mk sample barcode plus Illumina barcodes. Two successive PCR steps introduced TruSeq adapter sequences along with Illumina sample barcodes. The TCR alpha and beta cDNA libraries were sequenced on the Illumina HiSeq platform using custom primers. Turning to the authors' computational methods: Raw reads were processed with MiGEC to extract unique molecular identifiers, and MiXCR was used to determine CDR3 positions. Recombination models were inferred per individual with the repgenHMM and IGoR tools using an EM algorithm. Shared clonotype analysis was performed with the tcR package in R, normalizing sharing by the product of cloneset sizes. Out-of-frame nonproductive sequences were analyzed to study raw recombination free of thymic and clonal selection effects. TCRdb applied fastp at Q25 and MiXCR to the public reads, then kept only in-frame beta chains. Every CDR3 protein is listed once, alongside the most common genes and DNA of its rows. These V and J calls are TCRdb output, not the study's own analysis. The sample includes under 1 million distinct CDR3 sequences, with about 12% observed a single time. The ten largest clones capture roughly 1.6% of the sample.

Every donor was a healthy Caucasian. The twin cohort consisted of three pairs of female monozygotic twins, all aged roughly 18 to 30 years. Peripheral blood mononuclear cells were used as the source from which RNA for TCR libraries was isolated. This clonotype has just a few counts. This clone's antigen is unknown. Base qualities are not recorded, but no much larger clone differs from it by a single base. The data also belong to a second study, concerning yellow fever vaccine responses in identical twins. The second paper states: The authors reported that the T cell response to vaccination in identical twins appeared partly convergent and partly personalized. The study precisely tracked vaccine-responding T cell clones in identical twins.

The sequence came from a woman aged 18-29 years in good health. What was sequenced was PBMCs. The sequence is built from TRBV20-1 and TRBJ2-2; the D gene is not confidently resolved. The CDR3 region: CSARWAENTGELFF. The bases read TGCAGTGCTAGATGGGCAGAGAACACCGGGGAGCTGTTTTTT.